This T cell receptor beta chain is from a study of monozygotic twins with inflammatory bowel disease. The CDR3 spans 14 residues. Study results and caveats: Telling apart the different T cell subtypes was not possible. Lower TCRbeta diversity (inverse Simpson) was seen in IBD patients than in healthy co-twins.

As to this clonotype: Its antigen is unknown.

TCRdb re-called the 5' RACE reads; one entry per CDR3 protein, DNA not given. The sample has approximately 420,000 distinct CDR3 sequences. The sequenced material came from blood. The J gene is TRBJ2-7, the V gene TRBV12-3 or TRBV12-4; TCRdb lists TRBD1, though no DNA is available to test this call. The receptor comes from a human donor with ulcerative colitis or Crohn's disease, or a healthy co-twin of an affected twin (not recorded which). CDR3 protein: CASSQKTGRSEQYF.